These 26 T cell receptor beta chains were sequenced from one sample in a study of T-cell memory formation after mild COVID-19. TCRdb reprocessed the 5' RACE reads with MiXCR, giving one entry per CDR3 protein. This table holds approximately 410,000 distinct CDR3 sequences, about 25% found once. Sequenced input: PBMCs or a T cell subset sorted from them (not recorded which). The origin of the receptors is an adult woman who had mild COVID-19 (a few samples of this study predate the infection). Cell type and time point are not known.

This clonotype occurred a few times. V gene TRBV5-1 combines with J gene TRBJ2-1, with 16 bases lining up with TRBD2. The germline gives CDR1 SGHRS, CDR2 YFSETQ. CDR3 length: 16 residues. V lost 3 bases to trimming and J lost 9 bases; unmatched junction nucleotides: 6. CDR3 coding DNA: TGCGCCAGCAGCTCAGGGACTAGCGGGGGGGCAGGTGAGCAGTTCTTC. This gives the protein CASSSGTSGGAGEQFF.

V gene TRBV12-3 or TRBV12-4 combines with J gene TRBJ1-1, with a weak D call TRBD1 (5 bases). V was clipped by 1 base and J by 4 bases, with 10 bases between them. CDR3 length equals 14 residues. The CDR3 here is CASSLGTPTTEAFF. The DNA for the CDR3 is TGTGCCAGCAGTTTAGGGACACCTACCACTGAAGCTTTCTTT.

This clonotype was seen more than once but under ten times. V gene TRBV18 combines with J gene TRBJ2-2; 7 nucleotides line up with TRBD2. The J segment lost 0 bases and the V segment lost 3 bases, leaving 1 base of the junction unmatched. The CDR3 contains 15 residues. CDR1 and CDR2 from the germline V gene are KGHSH and LQKENI. Here the CDR3 reads CASSPAGANTGELFF. CDR3 nucleotides: TGTGCCAGCTCACCTGCGGGAGCGAACACCGGGGAGCTGTTTTTT.

The chain couples TRBV4-3 to TRBJ2-5; D is unclear. The germline gives CDR1 LGHNA, CDR2 YSLEER. CDR3 length equals 15 residues. V lost 3 bases, J lost 6 bases, and 17 bases lay in between. Written as DNA, the CDR3 is TGCGCCAGCAGCCAGCCGCAGAGGTCCCGACAGACCCAGTACTTC. Translation: CASSQPQRSRQTQYF.

The chain uses TRBV11-2 and TRBJ2-3; D is possibly TRBD2 (5 bases). Germline V gene data show CDR1 as SGHAT and CDR2 as FQNNGV. CDR3 size: 12 residues. V was cut by 5 bases and J by 6 bases, with 9 bases left in between. CDR3: CASSLGMDTQYF. In DNA form, the CDR3 reads TGTGCCAGCAGCCTCGGGATGGATACGCAGTATTTT.

This chain uses TRBV9 with TRBJ2-1; D is undetermined. The V end lost 0 bases, the J end lost 10 bases, and 5 bases lay between the germline ends. This CDR3 contains 11 residues. The germline gives CDR1 SGDLS, CDR2 YYNGEE. The DNA for the CDR3 is TGTGCCAGCAGCGTAGCTAACGAGCAGTTCTTC. This gives the protein CASSVANEQFF.

The sample holds many counts of this clonotype. The chain joins TRBV6-2 or TRBV6-3 to TRBJ2-1, with D perhaps assigned TRBD1 or TRBD2 (5 bases each). Trimming shortened V by 5 bases and J by 0 bases, and 14 bases separated the two germline ends. The CDR3 length is 16 residues. Germline V gene lookup returns CDR1 MNHEY and CDR2 SVGEGT. Here the CDR3 reads CASSNPGPSSYNEQFF. The CDR3 DNA sequence: TGTGCCAGCAGTAACCCGGGACCGAGCTCCTACAATGAGCAGTTCTTC.

This clonotype was recorded a few times. The chain uses TRBV7-2 and TRBJ2-7; D assignment may be TRBD1 or TRBD2 (6 bases each). The germline V and J ends were trimmed by 5 bases and 6 bases, with 14 bases remaining between them. The CDR3 covers 13 residues. Per the germline V gene, CDR1 is SGHTA and CDR2 is FQGNSA. Here the CDR3 reads CASSRRGVPEQYF. As DNA, the CDR3 is TGTGCCAGCAGCCGAAGGGGGGTTCCCGAGCAGTACTTC. Based on the CDR3 plus reference TRBV7-2 and TRBJ2-7, the full variable domain is GAGVSQSPSNKVTEKGKDVELRCDPISGHTALYWYRQSLGQGLEFLIYFQGNSAPDKSGLPSDRFSAERTGGSVSTLTIQRTQQEDSAVYLCASSRRGVPEQYFGPGTRLTVT.

In this sample, this clonotype turned up many times. The CDR3 DNA follows: TGCGCCAGCGTGCGAGTCGGGGGGGCTGCCGATGAGCAGTTCTTC. This codes for CASVRVGGAADEQFF. This sequence joins TRBV5-1 and TRBJ2-1, with 8 nucleotides matching TRBD2. With V trimmed by 7 bases and J by 8 bases, 14 bases remained unmatched. This CDR3 spans 15 amino acids. Germline loops: CDR1 SGHRS, CDR2 YFSETQ.

This clonotype showed up just a few times. This chain connects TRBV27 to TRBJ2-1; D possibly corresponds to TRBD1 (5 bases). The CDR3 is made up of 15 amino acids. Trimming pared 5 bases from V and 0 bases from J, leaving 11 bases between. CDR1 and CDR2 (germline): MNHEY, SMNVEV (reference sequence). The CDR3 DNA is TGTGCCAGCAGTGTAAGAAGGGGCTCCTACAATGAGCAGTTCTTC. Translation: CASSVRRGSYNEQFF.

This clonotype has more than one count but fewer than ten. The V gene is TRBV12-3 or TRBV12-4, the J gene TRBJ2-3; 8 bases are a match to TRBD2. The CDR3 has 14 residues. V lost 4 bases to trimming and J lost 2 bases; unmatched junction nucleotides: 2. The CDR3 sequence is CASSSSGHTDTQYF. The CDR3 DNA is TGTGCCAGCAGTTCTAGCGGGCACACAGATACGCAGTATTTT.

This chain links TRBV11-3 with TRBJ1-1, with no clear D. The CDR3 sequence is 16 residues long. Germline lookup yields CDR1 SGHNT and CDR2 YENEEA. Trimming cost V 5 bases and J 0 bases, with 16 bases left between them. CDR3 nucleotides: TGTGCCAGCAGCCCGCCCGGGTACAGCTTGAACACTGAAGCTTTCTTT. Translating gives CASSPPGYSLNTEAFF.

The chain combines TRBV11-2 with TRBJ2-4; maybe TRBD1 (5 bases). The CDR3 runs 16 residues. The germline CDR1 and CDR2 sequences are SGHAT and FQNNGV. Trimming took off 5 bases at V and 6 bases at J, with 20 bases between the two ends. In DNA form, the CDR3 reads TGTGCCAGCAGCCCTGGCGGTGGGGCAGGGCGAAACATTCAGTACTTC. Translation: CASSPGGGAGRNIQYF.

This clonotype was counted only a few times. The chain joins TRBV7-2 to TRBJ2-5, with 8 bases lining up with TRBD1. The germline gives CDR1 SGHTA, CDR2 FQGNSA. The CDR3 runs to 15 residues. V was pared by 1 base and J by 4 bases, with 5 bases of the junction left unmatched. CDR3: CASSLVQGARETQYF. The CDR3 DNA sequence: TGTGCCAGCAGCTTAGTCCAGGGGGCACGAGAGACCCAGTACTTC.

This clonotype turned up a few times. DNA for the CDR3: TGCGCCAGCAGCTTGGATTCTCATCCTAGTCGGGGCTACACCTTC. Encoded protein: CASSLDSHPSRGYTF. This chain links TRBV5-1 with TRBJ1-2; D remains unclear. The CDR3 has 15 amino acids. CDR1 SGHRS and CDR2 YFSETQ come from the germline V gene. Trimming took off 0 bases at V and 8 bases at J, with 17 bases between the two ends.

The table lists this clonotype with a few counts. The chain carries TRBV4-1 and TRBJ1-3; a possible D gene is TRBD1 (5 bases). Looked up from germline, CDR1 is MGHRA and CDR2 is YSYEKL. The CDR3 consists of 15 residues. V was shortened by 0 bases and J by 4 bases, with 10 bases between the two germline ends. CDR3 coding DNA: TGCGCCAGCAGCCAAGAAGGGGTAGGGGGAAACACCATATATTTT. Translating it yields CASSQEGVGGNTIYF.

This chain joins TRBV27 and TRBJ1-1, with TRBD1 matching 10 bases. With 4 bases clipped from V and 0 bases from J, the junction kept 8 bases outside the gene matches. The CDR3 has 17 residues. Germline values: CDR1 MNHEY, CDR2 SMNVEV (reference sequence). CDR3 bases: TGTGCCAGCAGTTGGACCGGGACAGGGGACATGAACACTGAAGCTTTCTTT. Encoded protein: CASSWTGTGDMNTEAFF.

Only a few counts were recorded for this clonotype. The rearrangement uses TRBV4-1 and TRBJ1-2; possibly TRBD1 for D (6 bases). This CDR3 region has 14 residues. The germline gives CDR1 MGHRA, CDR2 YSYEKL. Trimming pared 4 bases from V and 8 bases from J, leaving 17 bases between. The CDR3 DNA reads as TGCGCCAGCAGCCTAAGTCCAGGGGCGGGGGGCTACACCTTC. This encodes CASSLSPGAGGYTF.

The rearrangement joins TRBV28 to TRBJ1-5, with D maybe TRBD1 (5 bases). Trimming shortened V by 7 bases and J by 1 base, and 5 bases separated the two germline ends. CDR1 and CDR2 (germline): MDHEN, SYDVKM. This CDR3 region has 12 residues. The CDR3 DNA reads as TGTGCCAGCACAGGGAGCAATCAGCCCCAGCATTTT. This translates into CASTGSNQPQHF.

In this sample, this clonotype turned up a few times. This chain joins TRBV13 and TRBJ2-2; D not resolved. The CDR3 runs 14 residues. The germline V gene has CDR1 PRHDT and CDR2 FYEKMQ (reference sequence). V was shortened by 7 bases and J by 0 bases, with 9 bases between the two germline ends. CDR3 residues: CASNIEPNTGELFF. The CDR3 DNA reads TGTGCCAGCAACATCGAGCCGAACACCGGGGAGCTGTTTTTT.

This clonotype has only a few counts. The chain links TRBV6-1 to TRBJ1-2, with D unclear. The ends were cut back, 0 bases at V and 11 bases at J, with 13 bases in the middle. Germline lookup yields CDR1 MNHNS and CDR2 SASEGT. The length of the CDR3 is 13 residues. Here the CDR3 reads CASSEANGIGYTF. The CDR3 DNA sequence: TGTGCCAGCAGTGAAGCGAATGGGATCGGTTACACCTTC.

The gene calls are TRBV7-9 and TRBJ1-5; unclear D gene. CDR1 is SEHNR and CDR2 is FQNEAQ in the germline V gene (reference sequence). Trimming removed 4 bases at V and 5 bases at J, with 12 bases between. The CDR3 extends over 14 amino acids. CDR3: CASSSLIGDQPQHF. Here the CDR3 DNA reads TGTGCCAGCAGCTCCCTAATCGGGGATCAGCCCCAGCATTTT.

The chain recombines TRBV7-8 with TRBJ2-1, with 10 bases identical to TRBD1. Germline assignment: CDR1 SGHVS and CDR2 FQNEAQ. CDR3 size: 14 residues. With 5 bases clipped from V and 4 bases from J, the junction kept 2 bases outside the gene matches. CDR3 in amino acids: CASSRDRGYNEQFF. CDR3 sequence (DNA): TGTGCCAGCAGCCGGGACAGGGGTTACAATGAGCAGTTCTTC.

There are a few counts of this clonotype. The CDR3 region is CASSLDPITVGSGYTF. CDR3 nucleotides: TGCGCCAGCAGCTTGGATCCGATTACAGTAGGCAGTGGCTACACCTTC. The gene calls are TRBV5-1 and TRBJ1-2; the D is unclear. Trimming left V 0 bases short and J 7 bases short, with 19 bases between. The length of the CDR3 is 16 residues. The V gene's germline CDR1 is SGHRS and CDR2 YFSETQ. The full variable domain, with the rest looked up from reference TRBV5-1 and TRBJ1-2, is KAGVTQTPRYLIKTRGQQVTLSCSPISGHRSVSWYQQTPGQGLQFLFEYFSETQRNKGNFPGRFSGRQFSNSRSEMNVSTLELGDSALYLCASSLDPITVGSGYTFGSGTRLTVV.

The chain couples TRBV9 to TRBJ2-1; weak D call: TRBD1 (6 bases). V was pared by 0 bases and J by 6 bases, with 7 bases between. The CDR3 is 13 residues long. CDR1 is SGDLS, CDR2 YYNGEE, per germline. CDR3 bases: TGTGCCAGCAGCGTAGCCAGGGGCAATGAGCAGTTCTTC. It yields the protein CASSVARGNEQFF. Drawing the rest from reference TRBV9 and TRBJ2-1, the complete variable domain is DSGVTQTPKHLITATGQRVTLRCSPRSGDLSVYWYQQSLDQGLQFLIQYYNGEERAKGNILERFSAQQFPDLHSELNLSSLELGDSALYFCASSVARGNEQFFGPGTRLTVL.

The chain uses TRBV7-3 and TRBJ2-1, with D maybe TRBD1 (6 bases). V lost 2 bases to trimming and J lost 4 bases, with 12 bases between them. Per germline, CDR1 SGHTA and CDR2 FQGTGA. CDR3 length: 15 residues. CDR3 in amino acids: CASSLDSQGYNEQFF. In DNA form, the CDR3 reads TGTGCCAGCAGCTTAGACTCCCAGGGGTACAATGAGCAGTTCTTC.